The source of this T cell receptor (beta chain) is a study of shared T cell receptors in the human thymus. Produced via immunoSEQ multiplex PCR; TCRdb's table is partial and in-frame only. The sample has about 660,000 clones, roughly 90% seen once. CDR1 and CDR2 (germline): LGHNA, YSLEER. J lost 9 bases, V lost 3 bases, and 5 bases had no gene match. This CDR3 spans 14 amino acids. This clone appeared a single time. The sample was also linked to a second study, of human thymus T cells.

The clonotype originates from a boy under three years old with a congenital heart defect. The material sequenced was thymocytes. The chain has TRBV4-3 and TRBJ2-1; TRBD2 aligns across 10 bases. CDR3 loop: CASSHLAGVGEQFF. DNA for the CDR3: TGCGCCAGCAGCCACCTAGCGGGAGTGGGTGAGCAGTTCTTC.